This T cell receptor beta chain originates from a study of T cells in Graves' hyperthyroidism and ophthalmopathy. The ends were cut back, 8 bases at V and 5 bases at J, with 6 bases in the middle. Germline V gene data show CDR1 as SNHLY and CDR2 as FYNNEI. The CDR3 loop spans 10 amino acids. It was uncontrolled infection, other autoimmune disease, pregnancy or lactation that excluded patients. From RNA transcripts, TCR beta CDR3 regions were amplified. The HTBI primer set drove a first-round RT-PCR of the TCR CDR3. TCRdb reprocessed the multiplex PCR reads with MiXCR, giving one entry per CDR3 protein. The table records a few hundred thousand distinct CDR3 sequences, roughly an eighth of them present only once. Many counts were recorded for this clonotype.

This receptor was obtained from a woman aged 35 to 49 with Graves' ophthalmopathy. The sample comprised blood. The V call is TRBV2, the J call TRBJ2-5; D not resolved. The CDR3 nucleotides are TGTGCCAGCGCACGGGAGACCCAGTACTTC. It specifies CASARETQYF.